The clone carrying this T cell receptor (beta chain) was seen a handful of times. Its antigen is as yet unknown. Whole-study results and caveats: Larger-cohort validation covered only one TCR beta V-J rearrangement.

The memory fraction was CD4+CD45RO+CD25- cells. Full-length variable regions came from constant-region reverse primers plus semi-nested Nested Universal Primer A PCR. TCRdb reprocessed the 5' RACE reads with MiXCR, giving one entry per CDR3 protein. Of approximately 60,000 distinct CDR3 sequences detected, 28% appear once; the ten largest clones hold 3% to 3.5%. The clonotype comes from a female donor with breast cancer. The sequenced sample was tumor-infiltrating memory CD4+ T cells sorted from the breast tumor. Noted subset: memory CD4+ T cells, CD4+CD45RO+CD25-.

This CDR3 is CASTQGTRETQYF. CDR3 coding DNA: TGTGCCTCTACACAGGGGACTCGGGAGACCCAGTACTTC. The chain recombines TRBV7-2 with TRBJ2-5; D is possibly TRBD1 (7 bases). Germline-derived CDR1 and CDR2 are SGHTA and FQGNSA. The CDR3 consists of 13 residues. Trimming removed 11 bases at V and 5 bases at J, with 18 bases between.